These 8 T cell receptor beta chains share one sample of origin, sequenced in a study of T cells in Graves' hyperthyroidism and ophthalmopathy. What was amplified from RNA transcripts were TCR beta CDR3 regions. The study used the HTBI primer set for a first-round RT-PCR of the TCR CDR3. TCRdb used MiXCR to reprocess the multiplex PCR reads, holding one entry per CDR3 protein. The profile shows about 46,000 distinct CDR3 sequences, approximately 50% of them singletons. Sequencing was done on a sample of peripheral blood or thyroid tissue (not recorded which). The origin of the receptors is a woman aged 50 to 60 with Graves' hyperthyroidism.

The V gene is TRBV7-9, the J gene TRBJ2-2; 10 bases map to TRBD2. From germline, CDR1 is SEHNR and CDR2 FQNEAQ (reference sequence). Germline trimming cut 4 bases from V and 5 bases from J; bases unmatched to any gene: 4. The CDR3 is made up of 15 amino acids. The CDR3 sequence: CASSSGTSETGELFF. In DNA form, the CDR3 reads TGTGCCAGCAGCTCGGGGACTAGCGAGACCGGGGAGCTGTTTTTT.

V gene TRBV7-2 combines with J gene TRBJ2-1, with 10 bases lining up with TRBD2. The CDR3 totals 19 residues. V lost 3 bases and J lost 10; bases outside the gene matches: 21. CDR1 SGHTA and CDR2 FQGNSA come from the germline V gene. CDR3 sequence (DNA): TGTGCCAGCAGCTTGGGACGAGGTTCTCTAGCGGGAGTTGGTTCGGAGCAGTTCTTC. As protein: CASSLGRGSLAGVGSEQFF.

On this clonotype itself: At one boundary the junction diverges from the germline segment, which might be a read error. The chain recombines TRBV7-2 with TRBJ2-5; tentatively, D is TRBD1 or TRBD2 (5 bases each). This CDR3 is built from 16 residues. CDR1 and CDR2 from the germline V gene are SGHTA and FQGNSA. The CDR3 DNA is TGTGCCAGCAGCTCGGGGACGGCGACTTACCAAGAGGCCCAGTACTTC. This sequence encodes CASSSGTATYQEAQYF.

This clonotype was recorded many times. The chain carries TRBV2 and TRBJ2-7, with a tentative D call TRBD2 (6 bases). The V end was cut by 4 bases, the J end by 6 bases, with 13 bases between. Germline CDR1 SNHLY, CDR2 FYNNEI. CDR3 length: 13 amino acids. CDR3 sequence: CASSARLGSEQYF. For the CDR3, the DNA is TGTGCCAGCAGTGCCCGACTAGGCAGCGAGCAGTACTTC. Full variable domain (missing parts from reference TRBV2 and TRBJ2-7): EPEVTQTPSHQVTQMGQEVILRCVPISNHLYFYWYRQILGQKVEFLVSFYNNEISEKSEIFDDQFSVERPDGSNFTLKIRSTKLEDSAMYFCASSARLGSEQYFGPGTRLTVT.

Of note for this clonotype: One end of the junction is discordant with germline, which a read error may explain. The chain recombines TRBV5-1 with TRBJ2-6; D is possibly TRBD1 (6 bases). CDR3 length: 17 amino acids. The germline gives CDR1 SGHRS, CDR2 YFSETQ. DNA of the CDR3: TGCGCCGGCAGCTTCGGACAGCGCCCCTCTGGGGCCAACGTCCTGACCTTC. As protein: CAGSFGQRPSGANVLTF.

The CDR3 DNA reads TGTGCCAGCAGCTTGGGACCTAGCGGGGTAGGTCAGCCCCAGCATTTT. As protein: CASSLGPSGVGQPQHF. V and J are TRBV5-5 and TRBJ1-5; D ambiguous. Trimming left V 0 bases short and J 6 bases short, with 16 bases between. The CDR3 spans 16 residues. CDR1 SGHKS and CDR2 YYEKEE come from the germline V gene (reference sequence).

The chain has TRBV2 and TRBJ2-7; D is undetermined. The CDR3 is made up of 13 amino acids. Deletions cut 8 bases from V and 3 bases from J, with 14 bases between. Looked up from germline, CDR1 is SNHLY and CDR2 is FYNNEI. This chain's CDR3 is CASVLGPGYEQYF. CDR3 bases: TGTGCCAGCGTTCTCGGCCCCGGCTACGAGCAGTACTTC.

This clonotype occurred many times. The CDR3 DNA reads as TGTGCCAGCAGCCAAGTAGGTACTGAAGCTTTCTTT. Its translation is CASSQVGTEAFF. This chain uses TRBV4-2 with TRBJ1-1; D unresolved. Trimming removed 1 base at V and 5 bases at J, with 5 bases between. The CDR3 totals 12 residues. Germline lookup yields CDR1 LGHNA and CDR2 YNFKEQ.